A single sample is the source of the 26 T cell receptor beta chains below, sequenced in a study of cytomegalovirus exposure and HLA in healthy donors (dated by TCRdb to the late 2010s). Libraries came from the immunoSEQ multiplex PCR assay. A mixture of 60 forward primers for TCR Vbeta segments and 13 reverse primers for TCR Jbeta segments was used in the multiplex PCR. The clones in this table, taken by TCRdb from immuneACCESS, are in-frame only. Not every clone is retained; where verified, under half of the shortfall comes from an unresolved V gene, and the cause of the rest is unknown. For this sample the table gives about 130,000 clones, of which over 60% were detected only once. The ten largest clones take up 0.95% to 1.5% of the sample. The sequenced sample was PBMCs. Receptors were obtained from a female donor in good health and CMV-seronegative.

J is TRBJ1-1 and V is TRBV19, with D perhaps matching TRBD1 (6 bases). The CDR3 totals 14 residues. Trimming pared 3 bases from V and 1 base from J, leaving 9 bases between. In germline, CDR1 is LNHDA, CDR2 SQIVND (reference sequence). CDR3 DNA sequence: TGTGCCAGTAGTATTCAGACAGGGAACACTGAAGCTTTCTTT. This sequence encodes CASSIQTGNTEAFF.

The chain couples TRBV28 to TRBJ1-2, with a possible D match to TRBD1 (6 bases). Trimming removed 3 bases from V and 8 bases from J, with 16 bases in between. In germline, CDR1 is MDHEN, CDR2 SYDVKM. The length of the CDR3 is 14 residues. The CDR3 DNA reads as TGTGCCAGCAGTTTGTACAGGGCATTGCTCGGCTACACCTTC. Residues: CASSLYRALLGYTF.

The chain employs TRBV11-2 and TRBJ2-2; D uncertain. In germline, CDR1 is SGHAT, CDR2 FQNNGV. This CDR3 comprises 15 residues. V gave up 1 base and J gave up 1 base, with 7 bases separating them. The CDR3 DNA reads as TGTGCCAGCAGCTTAGTCTTATTGAACACCGGGGAGCTGTTTTTT. As protein: CASSLVLLNTGELFF. Full variable domain (outside the CDR3, taken from reference TRBV11-2 and TRBJ2-2): EAGVAQSPRYKIIEKRQSVAFWCNPISGHATLYWYQQILGQGPKLLIQFQNNGVVDDSQLPKDRFSAERLKGVDSTLKIQPAKLEDSAVYLCASSLVLLNTGELFFGEGSRLTVL.

V gene TRBV5-1 combines with J gene TRBJ2-3; D is possibly TRBD2 (6 bases). The V gene's germline CDR1 is SGHRS and CDR2 YFSETQ. Trimming cost V 0 bases and J 4 bases, with 9 bases left between them. The CDR3 spans 14 residues. The CDR3 region is CASSLGLAPDTQYF. The CDR3 nucleotides are TGCGCCAGCAGCTTGGGTCTAGCGCCAGATACGCAGTATTTT.

This chain links TRBV18 with TRBJ2-5; D not resolved. V lost 3 bases and J lost 1, with 12 bases in between. This CDR3 spans 15 amino acids. Germline CDR1 reads KGHSH; CDR2 reads LQKENI. In DNA form, the CDR3 reads TGTGCCAGCTCACCCCCCGGCAGGTCCCAAGAGACCCAGTACTTC. Translated: CASSPPGRSQETQYF.

The V gene is TRBV6-5, the J gene TRBJ2-1, with 8 bases matching TRBD2. This CDR3 is built from 13 residues. V was clipped by 2 bases and J by 10 bases; unmatched bases: 4. Looked up from germline, CDR1 is MNHEY and CDR2 is SVGAGI. The CDR3 sequence is CASSYHSSGEQFF. CDR3 nucleotides: TGTGCCAGCAGTTACCACTCTAGCGGGGAGCAGTTCTTC.

The chain recombines TRBV23-1 with TRBJ1-6, with 10 positions matching TRBD1. TRBV23-1 is annotated as an ORF whose role is uncertain. The CDR3 extends over 18 amino acids. J gave up 7 bases and V 3 bases, and 12 bases lay outside the gene matches. DNA for the CDR3: TGCGCCAGCAGTCATCATGACAGGGGGCGAGGGGAAAATTCACCCCTCCACTTT. Amino acid sequence: CASSHHDRGRGENSPLHF.

The chain combines TRBV29-1 with TRBJ2-7; 10 nucleotides line up with TRBD1. Germline lookup yields CDR1 SQVTM and CDR2 ANQGSEA. The CDR3 has 14 amino acids. The junction had 7 bases not matched to a gene; V was cut back by 7 bases and J by 1 base. The CDR3 sequence is CSAGDRGLSYEQYF. DNA of the CDR3: TGCAGCGCTGGAGACAGGGGGCTATCCTACGAGCAGTACTTC.

The chain employs TRBV30 and TRBJ1-2; D is unresolved. Germline V gene lookup returns CDR1 GTSNPN and CDR2 SVGIG (reference sequence). This CDR3 has 12 amino acids. V lost 1 base and J lost 7, with 10 bases in between. The CDR3 protein is CAWSANSGGYTF. DNA for the CDR3: TGTGCCTGGAGTGCGAACTCGGGTGGCTACACCTTC.

This chain connects TRBV29-1 to TRBJ2-2; D is possibly TRBD1 (6 bases). V was clipped by 7 bases and J by 2 bases, with 11 bases between them. This CDR3 comprises 13 residues. Germline V CDR1 and CDR2: SQVTM, ANQGSEA. The CDR3 protein is CSAEDSNTGELFF. The CDR3 DNA follows: TGCAGCGCGGAGGACAGCAACACCGGGGAGCTGTTTTTT.

J is TRBJ2-1 and V is TRBV9, with a tentative D call TRBD2 (5 bases). CDR3 length: 18 residues. Germline V gene lookup returns CDR1 SGDLS and CDR2 YYNGEE. Trimming took 3 bases from V and 1 from J, leaving 20 bases between them. The CDR3, as DNA: TGTGCCAGCAGCGGGAGGAATGGACTGCAAATTTCCTACAATGAGCAGTTCTTC. Protein: CASSGRNGLQISYNEQFF. Full variable domain (remainder filled in from reference TRBV9 and TRBJ2-1): DSGVTQTPKHLITATGQRVTLRCSPRSGDLSVYWYQQSLDQGLQFLIQYYNGEERAKGNILERFSAQQFPDLHSELNLSSLELGDSALYFCASSGRNGLQISYNEQFFGPGTRLTVL.

The chain employs TRBV28 and TRBJ1-6; tentative D call: TRBD1 (5 bases). Germline V lookup: CDR1 MDHEN, CDR2 SYDVKM. The CDR3 covers 20 residues. Trimming stripped 2 bases from V and 0 bases from J, with 20 bases between. CDR3 in amino acids: CASSLLRQGSLSSYNSPLHF. The CDR3 coding sequence is TGTGCCAGCAGTTTACTGAGGCAGGGATCGCTCAGCTCCTATAATTCACCCCTCCACTTT.

The chain links TRBV9 to TRBJ2-1, with a weak D call TRBD1 (6 bases). CDR1 is SGDLS, CDR2 YYNGEE, per germline. V was shortened by 0 bases and J by 7 bases, with 14 bases between the two germline ends. This CDR3 has 15 amino acids. The CDR3 reads CASSVEDQGRNEQFF. In nucleotides, the CDR3 is TGTGCCAGCAGCGTAGAAGACCAGGGGCGGAATGAGCAGTTCTTC.

V and J are TRBV30 and TRBJ2-2; TRBD2 matches at 7 bases. V lost 0 bases to trimming and J lost 6 bases; unmatched junction nucleotides: 1. This CDR3 comprises 13 residues. Germline V gene sequence: CDR1 GTSNPN, CDR2 SVGIG (reference sequence). CDR3 DNA: TGTGCCTGGAGTGTGGGGGGGGCCGGGGAGCTGTTTTTT. Encoded protein: CAWSVGGAGELFF.

J is TRBJ1-3 and V is TRBV28; 8 bases map to TRBD1. Germline V gene sequence: CDR1 MDHEN, CDR2 SYDVKM. The CDR3 is made up of 17 amino acids. V lost 4 bases, J lost 2 bases, and 10 bases stayed unmatched. CDR3 protein: CASSSHDRGNPGNTIYF. CDR3 nucleotides: TGTGCCAGCAGTTCCCATGACAGGGGCAATCCTGGAAACACCATATATTTT.

This chain connects TRBV5-4 to TRBJ2-5; D unclear. This CDR3 is built from 14 residues. The V and J ends lost 2 bases and 1 base respectively, with 9 bases between them. Germline V gene lookup returns CDR1 SGHNT and CDR2 YYREEE (reference sequence). Written as DNA, the CDR3 is TGTGCCAGCAGCTTCGCGCCTAGCCAAGAGACCCAGTACTTC. It yields the protein CASSFAPSQETQYF.

The CDR3: CASSLTIITGPRAGEAFF. The CDR3, as DNA: TGCGCCAGCAGCCTGACCATAATAACAGGCCCCCGGGCCGGTGAAGCTTTCTTT. This sequence joins TRBV4-1 and TRBJ1-1, with D tentatively TRBD1 (5 bases). The V gene's germline CDR1 is MGHRA and CDR2 YSYEKL. V gave up 4 bases and J gave up 7 bases, with 28 bases separating them. CDR3 size: 18 residues.

The chain combines TRBV4-1 with TRBJ2-4; TRBD1 aligns across 9 bases. Germline CDR1 and CDR2: MGHRA and YSYEKL. The CDR3 spans 15 residues. The ends lost 2 bases at V and 10 bases at J; junction bases unmatched: 9. CDR3 bases: TGCGCCAGCAGCCAAAAGGATCGGGACAGGGAAATTCAGTACTTC. It codes for CASSQKDRDREIQYF.

This rearrangement joins TRBV10-3 to TRBJ2-7; TRBD2 aligns across 9 bases. After removal of 4 bases from V and 1 base from J, the junction contained 2 bases not matched to a gene. CDR3 size: 14 residues. Germline V lookup: CDR1 ENHRY, CDR2 SYGVKD. The CDR3 sequence is CAISGTSDSYEQYF. The CDR3 nucleotides read TGTGCCATCAGTGGGACTAGCGATTCCTACGAGCAGTACTTC.

The chain uses TRBV9 and TRBJ2-1; the match to TRBD1 covers 9 bases. V shed 0 bases and J 4 bases; nucleotides not matched to a gene: 2. The CDR3 sequence is 15 residues long. Germline CDR1 reads SGDLS; CDR2 reads YYNGEE. CDR3 residues: CASSVAGQGYNEQFF. The CDR3 DNA sequence: TGTGCCAGCAGCGTAGCGGGACAGGGTTACAATGAGCAGTTCTTC. The full variable domain, its missing parts supplied by reference TRBV9 and TRBJ2-1, is DSGVTQTPKHLITATGQRVTLRCSPRSGDLSVYWYQQSLDQGLQFLIQYYNGEERAKGNILERFSAQQFPDLHSELNLSSLELGDSALYFCASSVAGQGYNEQFFGPGTRLTVL.

This clone has a single count. The chain carries TRBV9 and TRBJ1-1, with TRBD1 matching 8 bases. The V gene's germline CDR1 is SGDLS and CDR2 YYNGEE. J was trimmed by 5 bases and V by 3 bases; bases with no gene match: 3. CDR3 length equals 13 residues. The CDR3 is CASSGRTGTEAFF. The CDR3 DNA reads as TGTGCCAGCAGCGGCCGGACAGGGACTGAAGCTTTCTTT. Full variable domain (outside the CDR3, taken from reference TRBV9 and TRBJ1-1): DSGVTQTPKHLITATGQRVTLRCSPRSGDLSVYWYQQSLDQGLQFLIQYYNGEERAKGNILERFSAQQFPDLHSELNLSSLELGDSALYFCASSGRTGTEAFFGQGTRLTVV.

This chain joins TRBV5-1 and TRBJ1-4; TRBD1 aligns across 9 bases. The CDR3 loop spans 15 amino acids. V was clipped by 2 bases and J by 4 bases; unmatched bases: 3. Germline V gene data show CDR1 as SGHRS and CDR2 as YFSETQ. The CDR3 region is CASSLRTGDNEKLFF. The CDR3 DNA follows: TGCGCCAGCAGCTTACGGACAGGGGATAATGAAAAACTGTTTTTT.

This clone appeared once. The chain carries TRBV11-2 and TRBJ2-2, with D possibly TRBD2 on 6 matching bases. This CDR3 contains 13 residues. Germline CDR1 is SGHAT and CDR2 is FQNNGV. V was clipped by 5 bases and J by 8 bases, with 12 bases between them. Here the CDR3 DNA reads TGTGCCAGCAGCGAACAAGGGACTGGGGAGCTGTTTTTT. Protein sequence: CASSEQGTGELFF.

The rearrangement joins TRBV18 to TRBJ2-7; no reliable D call. CDR3 size: 14 residues. The germline V and J ends were trimmed by 0 bases and 2 bases, with 8 bases remaining between them. CDR1 and CDR2 from the germline V gene are KGHSH and LQKENI. The chain's CDR3 is CASSPPVKPYEQYF. The CDR3 nucleotides read TGTGCCAGCTCACCACCTGTCAAGCCCTACGAGCAGTACTTC.

The chain has TRBV6-6 and TRBJ1-4; TRBD1 aligns across 7 bases. Germline values: CDR1 MNHNY, CDR2 SVGAGI (reference sequence). This CDR3 has 15 amino acids. Losses at the gene ends were 6 bases for V and 2 bases for J; bases not matched to a gene: 6. The CDR3 reads CASRSRQGTNEKLFF. In DNA form, the CDR3 reads TGTGCCAGCAGAAGTAGACAGGGTACTAATGAAAAACTGTTTTTT.

The gene calls are TRBV5-4 and TRBJ1-5; the D is unclear. V was pared by 0 bases and J by 4 bases, with 5 bases between. Germline V gene sequence: CDR1 SGHNT, CDR2 YYREEE (reference sequence). The CDR3 loop spans 13 amino acids. This CDR3 is CASSLAGNQPQHF. In DNA, the CDR3 is TGTGCCAGCAGCTTGGCCGGGAATCAGCCCCAGCATTTT. Combining the CDR3 with reference TRBV5-4 and TRBJ1-5 gives the whole variable domain ETGVTQSPTHLIKTRGQQVTLRCSSQSGHNTVSWYQQALGQGPQFIFQYYREEENGRGNFPPRFSGLQFPNYSSELNVNALELDDSALYLCASSLAGNQPQHFGDGTRLSIL.